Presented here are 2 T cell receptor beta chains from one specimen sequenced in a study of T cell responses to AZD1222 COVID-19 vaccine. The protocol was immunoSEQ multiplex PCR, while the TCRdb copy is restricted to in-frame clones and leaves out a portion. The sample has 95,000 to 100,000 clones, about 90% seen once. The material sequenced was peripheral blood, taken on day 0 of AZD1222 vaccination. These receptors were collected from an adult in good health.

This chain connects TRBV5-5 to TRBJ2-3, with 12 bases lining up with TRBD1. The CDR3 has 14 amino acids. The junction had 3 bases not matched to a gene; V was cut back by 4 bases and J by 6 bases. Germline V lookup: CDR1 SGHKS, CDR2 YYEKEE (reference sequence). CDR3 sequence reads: CASSGTGGADTQYF. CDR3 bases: TGTGCCAGCAGCGGGACAGGGGGCGCGGATACGCAGTATTTT.

Written as DNA, the CDR3 is TGTGCCAGCAGCTCCTCCATGACTAACTATGGCTACACCTTC. It specifies CASSSSMTNYGYTF. This chain uses TRBV7-8 with TRBJ1-2; D is unresolved. Per germline, CDR1 SGHVS and CDR2 FQNEAQ. V lost 4 bases and J lost 0, with 9 bases in between. The CDR3 has 14 amino acids. Using reference TRBV7-8 and TRBJ1-2 for the parts outside the CDR3, the full variable domain is GAGVSQSPRYKVAKRGQDVALRCDPISGHVSLFWYQQALGQGPEFLTYFQNEAQLDKSGLPSDRFFAERPEGSVSTLKIQRTQQEDSAVYLCASSSSMTNYGYTFGSGTRLTVV.